Listed below are T cell receptor beta chains from one sample, sequenced in a study of OX40 agonist ivuxolimab in advanced cancers. TCRdb's copy holds only in-frame clones and misses some; the assay was immunoSEQ multiplex PCR. The repertoire consists of 68,000 or so clones, with 70% to 90% occurring once and the leading ten covering 8% to 10%. Here the sequenced sample was CD4+ or CD8+ T cells sorted from blood, taken in a trial of the OX40 agonist ivuxolimab. These receptors originate from an adult with an advanced solid tumor such as melanoma, head and neck, liver or kidney cancer. The CDR3 runs from the conserved cysteine through the conserved F or W. A D gene is named only where the DNA matches it firmly. Clone size is shown for a subset of rows, as once, few, many or a class of expanded clone.

D	J	V	size	CDR3	DNA
-	TRBJ1-6	TRBV6-1	-	CASSETRSSNSPLHF	TGTGCCAGCAGTGAAACTAGGTCCAGTAATTCACCCCTCCACTTT
-	TRBJ2-7	TRBV14	-	CASSYLDSPYEQYF	TGTGCCAGCAGCTACTTGGACAGTCCCTACGAGCAGTACTTC
-	TRBJ1-1	TRBV6-1	-	CASSVSGGSTTEAFF	TGTGCCAGCAGTGTTTCGGGGGGGAGCACCACTGAAGCTTTCTTT
TRBD1	TRBJ1-4	TRBV5-1	once	CASSLTPGQPGVSEKLFF	TGCGCCAGCAGCTTGACCCCGGGACAGCCCGGAGTAAGTGAAAAACTGTTTTTT
-	TRBJ1-2	TRBV19	-	CASSSQGLGYGYTF	TGTGCCAGTAGTAGCCAGGGCCTAGGTTATGGCTACACCTTC
-	TRBJ1-2	TRBV5-4	-	CASSFGRGGYGYTF	TGTGCCAGCAGCTTTGGGCGGGGGGGCTATGGCTACACCTTC
-	TRBJ1-4	TRBV28	-	CASRSAGSGEKLFF	TGTGCCAGCAGGTCCGCCGGGTCCGGCGAAAAACTGTTTTTT
TRBD1	TRBJ1-5	TRBV18	-	CASSPPGQGAGQPQHF	TGTGCCAGCTCACCGCCGGGACAGGGGGCTGGGCAGCCCCAGCATTTT
-	TRBJ1-6	TRBV2	-	CASSGATGYNSPLHF	TGTGCCAGCAGTGGAGCAACAGGTTATAATTCACCCCTCCACTTT
-	TRBJ2-1	TRBV5-1	few	CASSDSGMEYNEQFF	TGCGCCAGCAGCGATAGCGGAATGGAATACAATGAGCAGTTCTTC
TRBD1	TRBJ2-7	TRBV6-5	-	CASSWDRGQIEQYF	TGTGCCAGCAGCTGGGACAGGGGGCAGATCGAGCAGTACTTC
TRBD1	TRBJ2-1	TRBV23-1	-	CASSRRAPTGQVHNEQFF	TGCGCCAGCAGTCGACGAGCCCCTACGGGACAGGTACACAATGAGCAGTTCTTC
-	TRBJ1-1	TRBV11-2	-	CASSSLRGKTEAFF	TGTGCCAGCAGCTCATTACGAGGGAAGACTGAAGCTTTCTTT
-	TRBJ2-7	TRBV9	-	CASSVTPDTTYEQYF	TGTGCCAGCAGCGTAACCCCGGACACTACCTACGAGCAGTACTTC
TRBD1	TRBJ1-5	TRBV7-2	-	CASSLGGDRARNQPQHF	TGTGCCAGCAGCTTAGGGGGGGACAGGGCGCGGAATCAGCCCCAGCATTTT
-	TRBJ1-6	TRBV4-3	-	CASSQGLTGPHSPLHF	TGCGCCAGCAGCCAAGGTCTTACAGGGCCCCATTCACCCCTCCACTTT
-	TRBJ2-7	TRBV30	-	CACLEDSKGYEQYF	TGTGCCTGCCTGGAGGACAGTAAAGGATACGAGCAGTACTTC
-	TRBJ2-1	TRBV7-9	-	CASSSWFNNEQFF	TGTGCCAGCAGCTCCTGGTTCAACAATGAGCAGTTCTTC
-	TRBJ2-5	TRBV18	-	CASSTNEETQYF	TGTGCCAGCTCGACTAACGAGGAGACCCAGTACTTC
-	TRBJ2-1	TRBV19	-	CASSIDNSYSYNEQFF	TGTGCCAGTAGTATAGACAACTCTTACTCCTACAATGAGCAGTTCTTC
TRBD1	TRBJ2-5	TRBV5-4	-	CASSSALKGAQEETQYF	TGTGCCAGCAGCTCGGCGTTGAAGGGGGCACAAGAAGAGACCCAGTACTTC
-	TRBJ1-1	TRBV7-2	-	CASSTARGNTEAFF	TGTGCCAGCAGCACCGCCCGCGGTAACACTGAAGCTTTCTTT
-	TRBJ1-2	TRBV5-4	-	CASSLNRAFYGYTF	TGTGCCAGCAGCTTGAACAGAGCCTTCTATGGCTACACCTTC
TRBD1	TRBJ2-2	TRBV19	-	CASSIGQGNGELFF	TGTGCCAGTAGTATAGGACAGGGTAACGGGGAGCTGTTTTTT
TRBD1	TRBJ1-1	TRBV7-9	-	CASSPQGTVNTEAFF	TGTGCCAGCAGCCCTCAAGGGACAGTCAACACTGAAGCTTTCTTT
TRBD1	TRBJ2-1	TRBV4-1	-	CASSQETGQERVGNEQFF	TGCGCCAGCAGCCAAGAAACCGGACAGGAGAGGGTGGGCAATGAGCAGTTCTTC
TRBD1	TRBJ1-1	TRBV28	-	CASSLTGGSEAFF	TGTGCCAGCAGTTTGACAGGGGGGTCTGAAGCTTTCTTT
-	TRBJ1-2	TRBV5-4	-	CASSRGDPRSSYGYTF	TGTGCCAGCAGCCGGGGAGACCCAAGAAGCAGCTATGGCTACACCTTC
TRBD1	TRBJ2-1	TRBV7-2	-	CASSRDRGGWNEQFF	TGTGCCAGCAGCCGGGACAGGGGTGGTTGGAATGAGCAGTTCTTC
-	TRBJ1-2	TRBV20-1	-	CSARALYGYTF	TGCAGTGCTAGAGCTCTCTATGGCTACACCTTC
-	TRBJ1-3	TRBV6-5	-	CASSGDSGGNTIYF	TGTGCCAGCAGTGGAGACTCGGGTGGAAACACCATATATTTT
-	TRBJ2-6	TRBV19	-	CASSHGWRAGANVLTF	TGTGCCAGTAGTCACGGGTGGAGGGCCGGGGCCAACGTCCTGACTTTC
-	TRBJ2-7	TRBV7-8	-	CASSSSGGRTKQYF	TGTGCCAGCAGCTCCTCTGGAGGCAGGACTAAGCAGTACTTC
TRBD1	TRBJ1-1	TRBV29-1	-	CSVSRTGGVEAFF	TGCAGCGTTTCCAGGACAGGGGGCGTAGAAGCTTTCTTT
TRBD2	TRBJ2-7	TRBV5-4	-	CASSGGGPNYEQYF	TGTGCCAGCAGCGGCGGGGGGCCAAACTACGAGCAGTACTTC
-	TRBJ1-4	TRBV10-3	-	CAISEGGEKLFF	TGTGCCATCAGTGAGGGCGGGGAAAAACTGTTTTTT
-	TRBJ2-5	TRBV5-1	-	CASSLIGGVQETQYF	TGCGCCAGCAGCTTGATAGGTGGGGTGCAAGAGACCCAGTACTTC
-	TRBJ1-5	TRBV7-2	-	CASSYNAGRMGQPQHF	TGTGCCAGCAGCTACAATGCAGGGAGGATGGGTCAGCCCCAGCATTTT
-	TRBJ2-1	TRBV7-2	-	CASRVRRETNEQFF	TGTGCCAGCAGGGTTCGCAGGGAAACTAATGAGCAGTTCTTC
-	TRBJ2-7	TRBV6-1	once	CASSGTPAYEQYF	TGTGCCAGCAGTGGGACACCCGCCTACGAGCAGTACTTC
TRBD1	TRBJ1-5	TRBV19	-	CASSIIQGASQPQHF	TGTGCCAGTAGTATTATACAGGGGGCTTCTCAGCCCCAGCATTTT
TRBD1	TRBJ1-2	TRBV7-2	-	CASTKTGANNYGYTF	TGTGCCAGCACGAAAACAGGGGCGAATAACTATGGCTACACCTTC
-	TRBJ1-2	TRBV27	-	CASRPRQSREGGYTF	TGTGCCAGCAGACCCCGACAGAGCAGGGAGGGAGGCTACACCTTC
TRBD2	TRBJ2-5	TRBV6-1	once	CASSYGSSGKETQYF	TGTGCCAGCAGCTACGGGTCTAGCGGAAAAGAGACCCAGTACTTC
-	TRBJ1-5	TRBV5-4	-	CASSFGRDRPQHF	TGTGCCAGCAGCTTCGGCAGGGATCGACCCCAGCATTTT
-	TRBJ2-2	TRBV5-6	-	CASSLGGHFTGELFF	TGTGCCAGCAGCTTGGGGGGACATTTCACCGGGGAGCTGTTTTTT
-	TRBJ1-4	TRBV2	-	CASNLGQNNEKLFF	TGTGCCAGCAATCTGGGCCAGAATAATGAAAAACTGTTTTTT
TRBD1	TRBJ2-7	TRBV11-2	-	CASSALTRQGSYEQYF	TGTGCCAGCAGCGCGCTGACCCGACAGGGATCCTACGAGCAGTACTTC
TRBD1	TRBJ1-2	TRBV18	-	CASSPVLHRGQKGFNYGYTF	TGTGCCAGCTCACCAGTACTTCATCGGGGACAGAAAGGTTTTAACTATGGCTACACCTTC
TRBD1	TRBJ2-7	TRBV5-4	-	CASSLDDRGKYEQYF	TGTGCCAGCAGCTTGGACGACAGGGGGAAGTACGAGCAGTACTTC
-	TRBJ1-5	TRBV4-1	-	CASSQGRQLSNQPQHF	TGCGCCAGCAGCCAAGGGCGACAGCTGAGCAATCAGCCCCAGCATTTT
-	TRBJ2-3	TRBV16	-	CASSQGGTDTQYF	TGTGCCAGCAGCCAGGGCGGGACAGATACGCAGTATTTT
-	TRBJ2-2	TRBV4-1	-	CASSQEDTGELFF	TGCGCCAGCAGCCAAGAGGACACCGGGGAGCTGTTTTTT
-	TRBJ1-2	TRBV23-1	-	CASSQSGGAANYGYTF	TGCGCCAGCAGTCAATCGGGAGGTGCGGCTAACTATGGCTACACCTTC
TRBD1	TRBJ2-7	TRBV7-2	-	CASSLEWTGGYEQYF	TGTGCCAGCAGCTTAGAGTGGACAGGGGGCTACGAGCAGTACTTC
-	TRBJ2-3	TRBV9	-	CASSVGGSDTQYF	TGTGCCAGCAGCGTAGGGGGGTCAGATACGCAGTATTTT
-	TRBJ1-1	TRBV18	-	CASSPPPRGILGTEAFF	TGTGCCAGCTCACCCCCCCCGAGGGGGATCTTGGGCACTGAAGCTTTCTTT
-	TRBJ2-7	TRBV9	-	CASSVRGDAYSYEQYF	TGTGCCAGCAGCGTCCGTGGGGACGCATACTCCTACGAGCAGTACTTC
-	TRBJ2-2	TRBV9	-	CASSVDGGNAAGELFF	TGTGCCAGCAGCGTAGATGGGGGGAATGCGGCCGGGGAGCTGTTTTTT